This T cell receptor (beta chain) stems from a study of T-cell memory formation after mild COVID-19. Trimming removed 3 bases at V and 6 bases at J, with 10 bases between. The CDR3 extends over 13 amino acids. Germline CDR1 reads SGHKS; CDR2 reads YYEKEE (reference sequence). TCRdb redid the calling of the 5' RACE reads with MiXCR, one entry per CDR3 protein. Counted here are approximately 65,000 distinct CDR3 sequences, about 9.4% occurring once; the ten biggest clones make up approximately 1.1%. Ten or more counts support this clonotype. Material: PBMCs or a T cell subset sorted from them (not recorded which). The clonotype was recovered from a man younger than 35 who had mild COVID-19 (a few samples of this study predate the infection). Cell type and time point are not known. This chain links TRBV5-5 with TRBJ2-1; no clear D gene. The CDR3 DNA follows: TGTGCCAGCAGCTCCATGGCCAGCAATGAGCAGTTCTTC. Translating it yields CASSSMASNEQFF.